Listed below are T cell receptor beta chains from one sample, sequenced in a study of monozygotic twins with inflammatory bowel disease. Each CDR3 protein gets one entry in TCRdb, which reprocessed the 5' RACE reads and gives no DNA. The sample totals around 230,000 distinct CDR3 sequences. The sample comprised blood. The receptors originated from a human donor with ulcerative colitis or Crohn's disease, or a healthy co-twin of an affected twin (not recorded which). Each CDR3 is given with its conserved first and last residue. Each record gives: J gene, V gene, CDR3 protein.

TRBJ1-3 TRBV12-3/TRBV12-4 CASSSGTVLGNTIYF
TRBJ2-1 TRBV7-2 CASSLWTSGASYNEQFF
TRBJ2-7 TRBV2 CASSPGPYEQYF
TRBJ2-1 TRBV12-5 CASGLTANEQFF
TRBJ2-7 TRBV6-1 CASSEAGRGLDEQYF
TRBJ2-7 TRBV3-1 CASAPAAGAYEQYF
TRBJ1-4 TRBV7-2 CASSPDRNKLFF
TRBJ1-2 TRBV20-1 CSARDINLSSGYGYTF
TRBJ1-2 TRBV6-1 CASRPGTGDYGYTF
TRBJ2-7 TRBV12-3/TRBV12-4 CASSPPTSGVYGGYRYF
TRBJ2-1 TRBV5-1 CASSLRTGSTSNEQFF
TRBJ1-5 TRBV27 CASSFRTPQGNQPQHF
TRBJ2-3 TRBV11-2 CASIPHAGQNTDTQYF
TRBJ1-1 TRBV6-1 CASSAQGRGEAFF
TRBJ1-5 TRBV29-1 CSPAGHSTLYQPQHF
TRBJ2-7 TRBV5-1 CASSFSENYEQYF
TRBJ1-2 TRBV5-1 CASSLASELSYGYTF
TRBJ2-7 TRBV6-5 CASRGPDNYEQYF
TRBJ2-5 TRBV6-1 CASSEPPGPGETQYF
TRBJ2-7 TRBV27 CASSFAGLPEYEQYF
TRBJ1-1 TRBV6-1 CASSEVWDLNTEAFF
TRBJ2-3 TRBV10-3 CAISERAGESDTQYF
TRBJ1-6 TRBV2 CASKRRSSYNSPLHF
TRBJ1-2 TRBV20-1 CSVSDSGTKPFGYTF
TRBJ2-1 TRBV20-1 CSAGPGSYNEQFF
TRBJ1-3 TRBV19 CASTPGVSYSGNTIYF
TRBJ2-6 TRBV5-1 CASSTQGAGSGANVLTF
TRBJ2-2 TRBV20-1 CSASIRVAGELFF
TRBJ2-3 TRBV5-1 CASSSQGTDTQYF
TRBJ1-1 TRBV6-5 CASRLGFSTEAFF
TRBJ2-3 TRBV20-1 CSAGGDSTDTQYF
TRBJ1-1 TRBV20-1 CSARGGRVGTEAFF
TRBJ2-1 TRBV19 CASRTSGGGEQFF
TRBJ1-5 TRBV12-3/TRBV12-4 CASSFLQGAGQPQHF
TRBJ2-2 TRBV5-1 CASMTNPGQLTGELFF
TRBJ1-2 TRBV5-5 CASSPQTGTPANYGYTF
TRBJ2-3 TRBV4-2 CASSQGSLSGPAGVTDTQYF
TRBJ1-4 TRBV9 CASSFRPGRQDEKLFF
TRBJ2-2 TRBV11-3 CASSFDRANTGELFF
TRBJ2-3 TRBV15 CATSRDIIWAFSTDTQYF
TRBJ2-5 TRBV6-7 CASPGDSSVQETQYF
TRBJ2-1 TRBV20-1 CSAREGDYRNEQFF
TRBJ2-3 TRBV5-1 CASSLGGQGLITDTQYF
TRBJ2-5 TRBV7-2 CASSLNQGVQETQYF
TRBJ2-1 TRBV20-1 CSPHTRSYNEQFF
TRBJ2-1 TRBV29-1 CSVWDDGQGYNEQFF
TRBJ2-3 TRBV12-5 CASGLGVGTPGRDTQYF
TRBJ2-7 TRBV2 CASTAPFLGSYEQYF
TRBJ1-2 TRBV7-2 CASSGTRYYGYTF
TRBJ1-5 TRBV28 CASGEGRLGNQPQHF
TRBJ1-2 TRBV4-1 CASSQRETYGYTF
TRBJ1-5 TRBV11-2 CASSLEGFGNQPQHF
TRBJ1-2 TRBV12-3/TRBV12-4 CASSLALGGYTF
TRBJ2-7 TRBV4-1 CASSQGGTGGYEQYF
TRBJ2-5 TRBV18 CASSSASLQETQYF
TRBJ2-3 TRBV7-6 CASTPGHTDTQYF
TRBJ1-4 TRBV28 CASSSDRLSINEKLFF